This TCR beta chain was obtained from a study of response to subunit inactivated influenza vaccine (dated by TCRdb to the late 2010s). Background on the whole study: Deep quantitative T cell receptor repertoire profiling was used in the study to track responses to a trivalent subunit inactivated influenza vaccine. Broad study findings and their caveats: It was suggested by the authors that each seasonal influenza vaccination may recruit only a limited number of new T cells.

This clonotype was seen a handful of times. The antigen it binds to is not known. No base-level quality is on record; no much larger clone is a single base apart. The library relied on RT-PCR. Sequenced on an Illumina HiSeq 2500. The public reads were run again by TCRdb, first through fastp at Q25 and then through MiXCR, and only productive beta chains were kept. A single entry per CDR3 protein holds the most common genes and DNA from its merged rows. This sample comprises around 600,000 distinct CDR3 sequences, over 9% of them detected only once. The ten top clones hold roughly 9.6% of the sample. CDR1 and CDR2 are read off the germline V gene (reference sequence) as LGHDT and YNNKEL. Trimming at the junction amounts to 1 base on V and 13 bases on J, and the germline ends lie 11 bases apart. The CDR3 sequence holds 12 residues, the cysteine and phenylalanine included. Solely the CDR3 DNA is kept, with 36 bases framed from the first base.

These data are also associated with another study on T cells expressing NK-cell markers. As noted in the second study: The TCR beta cDNA libraries were made using 5'RACE template switching, a step that added both a universal primer site and unique molecular identifiers. TCR beta-chain repertoires were profiled in sorted CD3+CD56+NKG2C+, CD3+CD56+NKG2C- and CD3+CD56-NKG2C+ T-cell subsets from fewer than 10 donors. Seven of the eight sequenced donors were HCMV-seropositive and one was HCMV-seronegative. In several experiments an anti-gammadeltaTCR antibody was added to restrict sorting to alphabetaTCR-expressing T cells. In six donors, the dominant CD3+CD56+NKG2C+ clonotypes were among the top 10 CD8+ clonotypes and accounted for roughly 1.0-8% of CD8+ T cells. Those dominant clonotypes were again the most abundant among CD3+CD56-NKG2C+ cells in a few donors, at about 25-60.1%. It remained unclear whether the expanded NKG2C-expressing T cell clones were specific for HCMV antigens. The study sequenced eight donors, all healthy volunteers chosen at random: three men and five women. A commercial ELISA kit detecting HCMV-specific IgG in serum was used to determine HCMV serostatus. Peripheral blood mononuclear cells were isolated from blood by Ficoll density gradient centrifugation. For roughly six donors, bulk peripheral blood T-cell repertoires were additionally sequenced from unsorted PBMC. cDNA synthesis was primed from the TCR beta constant segment, followed by two successive PCR amplification steps. Sequencing of the libraries produced 2 x 150 bp reads on Illumina HiSeq 2000/2500, MiSeq or NextSeq. MIGEC handled demultiplexing of the reads and grouping by UMI, while MiTCR was used to assemble and quantify clonotypes. Only TCR cDNA sequences supported by at least two reads were kept to exclude erroneous sequences. The tcR package was used for downstream repertoire analysis, and clonotypes were matched between fractions using CDR3 nucleotide sequence together with V segment. VDJmatch was used to annotate antigen specificity against VDJdb, with one amino acid substitution in CDR3 permitted.

The sequencing used PBMCs from blood, collected on the day of vaccination. The chain was built from TRBV3-1 and TRBJ2-1, with TRBD2 perhaps the D gene, on 5 matching bases. The source of this sequence is a man aged 45 to 65 who received an inactivated influenza vaccine. Donor details come from another sample of the same person, matched by shared clones. The CDR3 region: CASSQVEERQFF. The sequence in DNA is TGTGCCAGCAGCCAAGTGGAGGAGAGACAGTTCTTC.